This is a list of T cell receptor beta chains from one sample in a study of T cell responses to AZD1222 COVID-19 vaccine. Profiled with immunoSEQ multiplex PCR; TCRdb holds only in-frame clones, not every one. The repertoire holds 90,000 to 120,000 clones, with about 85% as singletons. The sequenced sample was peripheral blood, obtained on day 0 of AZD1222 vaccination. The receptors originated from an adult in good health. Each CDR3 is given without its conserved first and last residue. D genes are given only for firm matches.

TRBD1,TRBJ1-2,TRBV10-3,ASTGTGKYGYT
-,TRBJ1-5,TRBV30,AWTREGNQPQH
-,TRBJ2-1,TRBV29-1,SVEWTNGGNEQF
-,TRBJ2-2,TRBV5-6,ASTPKWPSPGELF
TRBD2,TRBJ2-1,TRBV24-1,ATEPGTRGPGAYNEQF
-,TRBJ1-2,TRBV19,ASSTQSTGRYGYT
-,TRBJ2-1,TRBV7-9,ASSGLPSSYNEQF
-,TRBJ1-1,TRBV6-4,ASSVEAGLNTEAF
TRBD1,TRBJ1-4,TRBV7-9,ASSLGTTGGGEKLF
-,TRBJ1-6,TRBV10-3,AISESGPRGNSPLH
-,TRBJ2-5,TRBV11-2,ASSPGKTQY
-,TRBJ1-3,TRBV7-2,ASSNGQGSGNTIY
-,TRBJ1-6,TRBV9,ASSVVGKDSPLH
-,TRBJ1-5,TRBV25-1,ASSLPDSNQPQH
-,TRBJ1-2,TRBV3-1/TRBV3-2,ASSLTTAPNYGYT
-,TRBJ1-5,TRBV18,ASSPKANQPQH
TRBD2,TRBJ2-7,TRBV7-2,ASSLAHGAAGGLPGYEQY
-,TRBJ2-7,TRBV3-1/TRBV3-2,ASSQEVSWYEQY
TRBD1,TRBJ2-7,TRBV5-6,ASSFPGQPNLKQY
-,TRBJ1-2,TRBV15,ATSGARGSADYGYT
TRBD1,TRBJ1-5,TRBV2,ASTSGTANQPQH
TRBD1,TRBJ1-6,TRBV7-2,ASSPGQGSPLH
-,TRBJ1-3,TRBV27,ASSLLSAGYGTAGNTIY
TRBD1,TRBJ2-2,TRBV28,ASRLNQGVGELF
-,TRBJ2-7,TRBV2,ASNTGSSYEQY
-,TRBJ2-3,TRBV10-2,ASSETRDTQY
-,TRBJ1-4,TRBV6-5,ASSRTEGEKLF
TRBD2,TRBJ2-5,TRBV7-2,ASSKGLAAQTQY
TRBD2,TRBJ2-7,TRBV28,ASSFSPSGPYEQY
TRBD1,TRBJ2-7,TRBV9,ASSPRGDRGNEQY
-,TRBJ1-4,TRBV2,ASSLTKATNEKLF
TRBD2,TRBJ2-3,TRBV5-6,ASGLAGGLSTDTQY
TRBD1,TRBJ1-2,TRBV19,ASSTDRGRNYGYT
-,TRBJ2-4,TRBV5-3,ARSLDEPPRHAKNIQY
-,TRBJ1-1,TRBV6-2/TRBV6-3,ASSYWFEAF
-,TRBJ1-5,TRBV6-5,ASSSWDGTQPQH
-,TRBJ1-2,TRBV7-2,ASSVTGTVYGYT
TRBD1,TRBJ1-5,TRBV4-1,ASSQDRNQPQH
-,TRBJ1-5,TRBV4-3,ASSQDYPGIQPQH
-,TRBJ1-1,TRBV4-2,ASSQDRQEEAF
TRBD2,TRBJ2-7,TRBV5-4,ASSLGLSSGSREQY
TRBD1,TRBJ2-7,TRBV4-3,ASSPGQGTYEQY